This section outlines one TCR beta chain sequence together with its context. Its specificity is not known. These data come from a study of cytotoxic CD8 clonotypes in ibrutinib-treated CLL. Across the whole study: Sequencing produced an average of approximately 230,000 productive templates and approximately 90,000 productive rearrangements per sample.

Broader study findings: While tracking circulating CD8+ T-cell counts, baseline clonality exceeded that of age-matched healthy donors. Elevated clonality accompanied ibrutinib response, with a return toward baseline values at progression.

The data were produced by immunoSEQ multiplex PCR, yet TCRdb's version contains in-frame clones alone and is incomplete. The sample contains under 200,000 clones, about 84% of which appear only once. This receptor was taken from a human donor with chronic lymphocytic leukemia. The sample consisted of PBMCs, taken after 24 months of ibrutinib treatment.

The CDR3 sequence is CASTSTGRRNTEAFF. The DNA of the CDR3 is TGTGCCAGCACATCAACGGGGCGAAGAAACACTGAAGCTTTCTTT. This chain connects TRBV28 to TRBJ1-1, with D possibly TRBD1 on 5 matching bases. The CDR3 length is 15 residues. The V gene's germline CDR1 is MDHEN and CDR2 SYDVKM. V was cut by 7 bases and J by 2 bases, with 17 bases left in between. Based on the CDR3 plus reference TRBV28 and TRBJ1-1, the full variable domain is DVKVTQSSRYLVKRTGEKVFLECVQDMDHENMFWYRQDPGLGLRLIYFSYDVKMKEKGDIPEGYSVSREKKERFSLILESASTNQTSMYLCASTSTGRRNTEAFFGQGTRLTVV.